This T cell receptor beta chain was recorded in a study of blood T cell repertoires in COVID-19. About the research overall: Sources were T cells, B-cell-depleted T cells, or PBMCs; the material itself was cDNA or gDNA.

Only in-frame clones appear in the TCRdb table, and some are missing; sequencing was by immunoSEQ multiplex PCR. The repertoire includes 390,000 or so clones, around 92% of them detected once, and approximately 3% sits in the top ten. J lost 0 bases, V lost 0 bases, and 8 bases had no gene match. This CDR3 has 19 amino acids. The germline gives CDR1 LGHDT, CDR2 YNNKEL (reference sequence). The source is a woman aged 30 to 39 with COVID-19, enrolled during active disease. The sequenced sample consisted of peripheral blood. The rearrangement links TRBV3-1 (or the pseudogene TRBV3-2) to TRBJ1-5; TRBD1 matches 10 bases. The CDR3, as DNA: TGTGCCAGCAGCCAAGAGACGGGGACAGGGGACTATAGCAATCAGCCCCAGCATTTT. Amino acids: CASSQETGTGDYSNQPQHF.